This entry lists 22 T cell receptor beta chains sequenced from one sample in a study of human T cells and chemical hapten exposure. TCRdb analysed the RACE reads with MiXCR anew, one entry per CDR3 protein. Of tens of thousands of distinct CDR3 sequences listed, 11% are singletons. The time point was: patch test 3, about 24 weeks after DPC sensitization. Treatment specified: therapeutic diphenylcyclopropenone sensitization with weekly scalp DPC. The sample here was whole blood, taken in connection with sensitization to the hapten diphenylcyclopropenone (DPC). These receptors were collected from a woman aged 45-65 years with alopecia areata. Some clones in this sample may be carry-over from other donors' samples.

This clonotype was seen only a few times. The V gene is TRBV6-2 or TRBV6-3, the J gene TRBJ2-6; TRBD1 matches at 8 bases. Germline V CDR1 and CDR2: MNHEY, SVGEGT. The CDR3 totals 14 residues. Losses at the gene ends were 6 bases for V and 6 bases for J; bases not matched to a gene: 4. The CDR3 sequence is CASRGTGQANVLTF. The CDR3 DNA sequence: TGTGCCAGCAGGGGGACAGGCCAGGCCAACGTCCTGACTTTC.

The chain employs TRBV20-1 and TRBJ2-7; D might be TRBD1 or TRBD2, each matching 5 bases. With 6 bases removed from V and 3 bases from J, the gap between germline ends came to 18 bases. This CDR3 spans 14 amino acids. Germline CDR1 and CDR2: DFQATT and SNEGSKA (reference sequence). The CDR3 DNA follows: TGCAGTGCGGATGCCGGGGCGGCCGGCTACGAGCAGTACTTC. Translating it yields CSADAGAAGYEQYF.

The V and J genes are TRBV28 and TRBJ1-5, with D unresolved. Trimming took 3 bases from V and 4 from J, leaving 1 base between them. CDR1 and CDR2 (germline): MDHEN, SYDVKM. This CDR3 region has 11 residues. The CDR3, as DNA: TGTGCCAGCAGTTTTAATCAGCCCCAGCATTTT. Translation gives CASSFNQPQHF.

The gene calls are TRBV6-5 and TRBJ1-5; tentatively, D is TRBD1 (6 bases). CDR1 is MNHEY and CDR2 is SVGAGI in the germline V gene. CDR3 length: 15 residues. V dropped 8 bases and J dropped 5 bases, with 19 bases sitting between them. CDR3 region: CASSLQGPHDQPQHF. The CDR3 nucleotides are TGTGCCAGCTCACTACAGGGTCCCCATGATCAGCCCCAGCATTTT.

This sequence joins TRBV5-1 and TRBJ2-1, with 8 bases identical to TRBD2. The V and J ends lost 4 bases and 8 bases, in that order; junction bases with no gene match: 8. The CDR3 extends over 14 amino acids. Germline values: CDR1 SGHRS, CDR2 YFSETQ. In DNA form, the CDR3 reads TGCGCCAGCAGCCGGGAGGGCCTGGATGATGAGCAGTTCTTC. This gives the protein CASSREGLDDEQFF. The full variable domain, completed using reference TRBV5-1 and TRBJ2-1, is KAGVTQTPRYLIKTRGQQVTLSCSPISGHRSVSWYQQTPGQGLQFLFEYFSETQRNKGNFPGRFSGRQFSNSRSEMNVSTLELGDSALYLCASSREGLDDEQFFGPGTRLTVL.

V gene TRBV6-5 combines with J gene TRBJ1-4; a possible D gene is TRBD1 (5 bases). V lost 5 bases to trimming and J lost 3 bases, with 10 bases between them. The germline CDR1 and CDR2 sequences are MNHEY and SVGAGI. This CDR3 comprises 14 residues. The CDR3 nucleotides are TGTGCCAGCAGTCACCAGGGTTCTAATGAAAAACTGTTTTTT. It specifies CASSHQGSNEKLFF.

The CDR3 is CASSQVGTSINFF. The DNA of the CDR3 is TGTGCCAGCAGCCAAGTTGGGACTAGCATAAATTTCTTC. V and J are TRBV5-4 and TRBJ2-1, with TRBD2 matching 9 bases. Germline assignment: CDR1 SGHNT and CDR2 YYREEE (reference sequence). V shed 4 bases, J shed 16 bases, and the junction held 12 bases outside the gene matches. The CDR3 length is 13 residues.

This clonotype has ten or more counts. CDR3 region: CASRDSYNEQFF. In nucleotides, the CDR3 is TGTGCCAGTAGGGACAGCTACAATGAGCAGTTCTTC. The chain combines TRBV12-3 or TRBV12-4 with TRBJ2-1; 7 nucleotides agree with TRBD1. Trimming at V came to 9 bases and at J to 3 bases, leaving 2 bases not matched to a gene. The CDR3 loop spans 12 amino acids.

This clonotype has only a few counts. The chain carries TRBV11-1 and TRBJ1-5; TRBD1 might be the D (6 bases). The CDR3 is 14 amino acids. The V gene lost 4 bases and the J gene lost 7 bases, with 14 bases spanning the gap. Germline V lookup: CDR1 SGHAT, CDR2 FQDESV (reference sequence). CDR3 in amino acids: CASSSTGNRQPQHF. CDR3 nucleotide sequence: TGTGCCAGCAGCTCAACAGGGAACCGACAGCCCCAGCATTTT.

This chain joins TRBV4-1 and TRBJ1-4; D remains unclear. Between the trimmed V and J ends, which lost 3 bases and 4 bases, there was a span of 12 bases. The length of the CDR3 is 15 residues. CDR1 is MGHRA and CDR2 is YSYEKL in the germline V gene. This CDR3 reads CASSHPGSDNEKLFF. CDR3 sequence (DNA): TGCGCCAGCAGCCACCCCGGCAGCGATAATGAAAAACTGTTTTTT.

The rearrangement joins TRBV6-5 to TRBJ2-3; tentatively, D is TRBD2 (6 bases). CDR3 length: 15 amino acids. The germline gives CDR1 MNHEY, CDR2 SVGAGI. V lost 4 bases to trimming and J lost 1 base, with 12 bases between them. The CDR3 protein is CASSSGGLGTDTQYF. The CDR3 DNA reads TGTGCCAGCAGTTCCGGAGGGTTGGGCACAGATACGCAGTATTTT.

There are many counts of this clonotype. The genes are TRBV7-9 and TRBJ2-3; D unclear. V was shortened by 5 bases and J by 2 bases, with 26 bases between the two germline ends. The CDR3 is 19 amino acids. The germline V gene has CDR1 SEHNR and CDR2 FQNEAQ (reference sequence). CDR3: CASSPRRLGMSVSTDTQYF. CDR3 nucleotides: TGTGCCAGCAGCCCCAGACGTCTAGGAATGAGTGTTTCCACAGATACGCAGTATTTT.

This clonotype has ten or more counts. This chain uses TRBV7-9 with TRBJ2-1; 7 nucleotides line up with TRBD1. V was clipped by 3 bases and J by 3 bases; unmatched bases: 8. The CDR3 has 16 amino acids. Germline-derived CDR1 and CDR2 are SEHNR and FQNEAQ (reference sequence). CDR3 loop: CASSFRGTVHYNEQFF. For the CDR3, the DNA is TGTGCCAGCAGCTTTCGTGGGACAGTCCACTACAATGAGCAGTTCTTC. The full variable domain, its missing parts supplied by reference TRBV7-9 and TRBJ2-1, is DTGVSQNPRHKITKRGQNVTFRCDPISEHNRLYWYRQTLGQGPEFLTYFQNEAQLEKSRLLSDRFSAERPKGSFSTLEIQRTEQGDSAMYLCASSFRGTVHYNEQFFGPGTRLTVL.

Only a few counts were recorded for this clonotype. The chain links TRBV28 to TRBJ1-1; 7 nucleotides align to TRBD1. CDR3 length: 13 residues. CDR1 MDHEN and CDR2 SYDVKM come from the germline V gene. Germline trimming cut 5 bases from V and 5 bases from J; bases unmatched to any gene: 5. The CDR3 DNA is TGTGCCAGCAGTAAACAGGGGTTGACTGAAGCTTTCTTT. Translation gives CASSKQGLTEAFF.

This rearrangement joins TRBV28 to TRBJ2-3; perhaps TRBD2 as D (6 bases). The CDR3 runs to 13 residues. V was cut by 5 bases and J by 6 bases, with 12 bases left in between. CDR1 is MDHEN, CDR2 SYDVKM, per germline. The CDR3 is CASSRDFPDTQYF. The CDR3 DNA is TGTGCCAGCAGTCGGGACTTCCCGGATACGCAGTATTTT.

This clonotype was found many times. This chain uses TRBV12-3 or TRBV12-4 with TRBJ1-2; no definite D call. Trimming took off 4 bases at V and 4 bases at J, with 19 bases between the two ends. The CDR3 consists of 16 residues. CDR3 coding DNA: TGTGCCAGCAGTTCGTTTGGTGCAGGACCTGGCTATGGCTACACCTTC. It codes for CASSSFGAGPGYGYTF.

The table lists this clonotype with many counts. The CDR3 DNA follows: TGTGCCAGCAGCCGTGCGGACCCCCCTAGCACAGATACGCAGTATTTT. Protein sequence: CASSRADPPSTDTQYF. The J gene is TRBJ2-3, the V gene TRBV7-9; D not certain. CDR1 and CDR2 from the germline V gene are SEHNR and FQNEAQ (reference sequence). V was trimmed by 5 bases and J by 0 bases, leaving 15 bases between them. The CDR3 runs 16 residues. Supplemented by reference TRBV7-9 and TRBJ2-3, the full variable domain reads DTGVSQNPRHKITKRGQNVTFRCDPISEHNRLYWYRQTLGQGPEFLTYFQNEAQLEKSRLLSDRFSAERPKGSFSTLEIQRTEQGDSAMYLCASSRADPPSTDTQYFGPGTRLTVL.

The J gene is TRBJ2-3, the V gene TRBV5-1; D is unclear. Germline V lookup: CDR1 SGHRS, CDR2 YFSETQ. The V gene lost 0 bases and the J gene lost 2 bases, with 10 bases spanning the gap. This CDR3 region has 15 residues. The CDR3 bases are TGCGCCAGCAGCTTGGACGGTTCCTTCACAGATACGCAGTATTTT. Residues: CASSLDGSFTDTQYF.

This clonotype has just a few counts. The V gene is TRBV7-2, the J gene TRBJ2-4; the D is unclear. This CDR3 has 16 amino acids. V dropped 0 bases and J dropped 0 bases, with 9 bases sitting between them. Germline V CDR1 and CDR2: SGHTA, FQGNSA. CDR3 sequence reads: CASSLAEIAAKNIQYF. CDR3 DNA sequence: TGTGCCAGCAGCTTAGCCGAGATAGCAGCCAAAAACATTCAGTACTTC.

This clonotype appeared many times. The rearrangement links TRBV7-2 to TRBJ1-3, with 8 bases matching TRBD1. V shed 6 bases, J shed 5 bases, and the junction held 12 bases outside the gene matches. Germline V gene data show CDR1 as SGHTA and CDR2 as FQGNSA. CDR3 length: 16 amino acids. The CDR3 DNA reads as TGTGCCAGCAGTCGACAGGGGTTGATCCCGAGAAACACCATATATTTT. It codes for CASSRQGLIPRNTIYF. Based on the CDR3 plus reference TRBV7-2 and TRBJ1-3, the full variable domain is GAGVSQSPSNKVTEKGKDVELRCDPISGHTALYWYRQSLGQGLEFLIYFQGNSAPDKSGLPSDRFSAERTGGSVSTLTIQRTQQEDSAVYLCASSRQGLIPRNTIYFGEGSWLTVV.

This clonotype was counted between two and nine times. The rearrangement joins TRBV7-2 to TRBJ1-3; no clear D gene. The ends were cut back, 4 bases at V and 3 bases at J, with 10 bases in the middle. From germline, CDR1 is SGHTA and CDR2 FQGNSA. The CDR3 has 14 residues. The CDR3: CASSSGPLGNTIYF. The CDR3 DNA sequence: TGTGCCAGCAGCTCCGGACCGCTTGGAAACACCATATATTTT. Combining the CDR3 with reference TRBV7-2 and TRBJ1-3 gives the whole variable domain GAGVSQSPSNKVTEKGKDVELRCDPISGHTALYWYRQSLGQGLEFLIYFQGNSAPDKSGLPSDRFSAERTGGSVSTLTIQRTQQEDSAVYLCASSSGPLGNTIYFGEGSWLTVV.

The J gene is TRBJ2-3, the V gene TRBV5-4, with TRBD2 matching over 12 bases. The length of the CDR3 is 16 residues. Trimming at V came to 4 bases and at J to 1 base, leaving 4 bases not matched to a gene. Germline assignment: CDR1 SGHNT and CDR2 YYREEE (reference sequence). CDR3 nucleotides: TGTGCCAGCAGCCCCGGGACTAGCGGGCGCACAGATACGCAGTATTTT. As protein: CASSPGTSGRTDTQYF.